This TCR beta chain came from a study of blood T cell repertoires in COVID-19. Looking at the study overall: The United States, Italy and Spain supplied acute and convalescent COVID-19 samples.

Germline V gives CDR1 SGHKS, CDR2 YYEKEE (reference sequence). Trimming removed 4 bases from V and 7 bases from J; junction bases left unmatched: 7. The CDR3 runs 13 residues. Sequencing was performed with immunoSEQ multiplex PCR; in TCRdb, only in-frame clones are kept and a portion is missing. The profile covers roughly 120,000 clones, with approximately 89% appearing a single time and around 4.6% taken by the ten largest. Sequenced input: peripheral blood. This TCR derives from a man aged 40-49 years with acute or convalescent COVID-19. The chain uses TRBV5-5 and TRBJ1-1; TRBD1 aligns across 7 bases. The CDR3 reads CASSPRGGNEAFF. In DNA, the CDR3 is TGTGCCAGCAGCCCCAGAGGGGGCAATGAAGCTTTCTTT.